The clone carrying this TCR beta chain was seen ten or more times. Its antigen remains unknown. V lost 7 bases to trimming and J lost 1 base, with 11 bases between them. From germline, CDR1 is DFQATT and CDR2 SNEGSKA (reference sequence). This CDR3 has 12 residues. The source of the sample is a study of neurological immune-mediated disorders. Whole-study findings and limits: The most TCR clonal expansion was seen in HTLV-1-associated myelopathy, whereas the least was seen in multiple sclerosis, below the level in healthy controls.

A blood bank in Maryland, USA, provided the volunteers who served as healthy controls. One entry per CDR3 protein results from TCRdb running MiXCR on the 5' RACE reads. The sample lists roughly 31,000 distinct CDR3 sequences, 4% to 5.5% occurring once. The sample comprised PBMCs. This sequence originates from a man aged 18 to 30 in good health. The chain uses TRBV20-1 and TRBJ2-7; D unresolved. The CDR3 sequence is CSVFSDSYEQYF. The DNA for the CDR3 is TGCAGTGTTTTTAGTGATTCCTACGAGCAGTACTTC.